This T cell receptor (beta chain) was documented in a study of cytomegalovirus exposure and HLA in healthy donors. The study's findings and limits: According to reports, the classifier identified cytomegalovirus status with high specificity and sensitivity. While the bulk of TCR sequences proved rare, some public TCRs turned up in many donors. The study flagged about 150 TCR beta chains as cytomegalovirus-associated.

As regards this clone: No antigen is known for it.

The study ran its PCR with 60 Vbeta and 13 Jbeta primers. Profiling relied on immunoSEQ multiplex PCR, and the TCRdb table lists in-frame clones only, not all of them. The sample shows around 120,000 clones, roughly 63% of them seen only once. The clonotype originates from a man in his forties in good health and CMV-seropositive. The specimen was PBMCs.

Here the CDR3 reads CAISEFGTGGGEQYF. The CDR3 DNA is TGTGCCATCAGTGAATTCGGGACAGGCGGTGGCGAGCAGTACTTC. The J gene is TRBJ2-7, the V gene TRBV10-3; 8 bases fit TRBD1. In germline, CDR1 is ENHRY, CDR2 SYGVKD. The CDR3 loop spans 15 amino acids. Unmatched junction bases numbered 10, after V lost 3 bases and J lost 6 bases.